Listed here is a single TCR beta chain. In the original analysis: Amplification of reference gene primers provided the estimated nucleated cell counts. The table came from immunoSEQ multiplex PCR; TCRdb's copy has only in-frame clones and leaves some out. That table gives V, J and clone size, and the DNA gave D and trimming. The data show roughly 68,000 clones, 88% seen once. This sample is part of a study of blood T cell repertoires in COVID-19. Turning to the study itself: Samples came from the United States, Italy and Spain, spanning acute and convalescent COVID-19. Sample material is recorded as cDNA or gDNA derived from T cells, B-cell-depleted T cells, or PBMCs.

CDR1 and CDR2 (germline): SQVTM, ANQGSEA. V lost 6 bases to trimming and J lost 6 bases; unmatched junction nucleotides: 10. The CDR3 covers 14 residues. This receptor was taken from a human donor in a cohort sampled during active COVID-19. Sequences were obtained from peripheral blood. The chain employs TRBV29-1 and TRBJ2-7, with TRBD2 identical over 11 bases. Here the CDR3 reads CSVLRGLAGGEQYF. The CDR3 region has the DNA TGCAGCGTCCTAAGGGGTCTAGCGGGGGGCGAGCAGTACTTC.